Below are 24 T cell receptor beta chains sequenced from a single sample in a study of identical twins. TCRdb analysed the 5' RACE reads with MiXCR anew, one entry per CDR3 protein. The table has 1.5 million to 2 million distinct CDR3 sequences, around 33% seen once. Sequenced: cord blood. The receptor set was obtained from a newborn girl in good health.

This chain uses TRBV20-1 with TRBJ1-2; 8 bases are a match to TRBD1. Germline V gene sequence: CDR1 DFQATT, CDR2 SNEGSKA (reference sequence). This CDR3 contains 13 residues. V was clipped by 8 bases and J by 5 bases; unmatched bases: 10. The CDR3 reads CSTTTGGGYGYTF. The DNA for the CDR3 is TGCAGTACCACAACAGGGGGAGGGTATGGCTACACCTTC.

This rearrangement joins TRBV6-4 to TRBJ2-1; TRBD2 is a possible D gene (5 bases). CDR1 and CDR2 (germline): MRHNA, SNTAGT. V lost 4 bases, J lost 5 bases, and 9 bases lay in between. This CDR3 has 13 residues. CDR3 residues: CASSVSGNNEQFF. CDR3 nucleotides: TGTGCCAGCAGTGTAAGCGGAAACAATGAGCAGTTCTTC.

CDR3 in DNA: TGTGCCGCAACTAGCGGGGCCTCCTACGAGCAGTACTTC. Its protein is CAATSGASYEQYF. The J gene is TRBJ2-7, the V gene TRBV10-3; 10 nucleotides match TRBD2. Trimming removed 11 bases from V and 0 bases from J; junction bases left unmatched: 4. Per germline, CDR1 ENHRY and CDR2 SYGVKD. The CDR3 has 13 residues.

This clonotype has more than one count but fewer than ten. This chain uses TRBV20-1 with TRBJ1-2, with 7 bases that match TRBD1. This CDR3 region has 13 residues. Germline V gene lookup returns CDR1 DFQATT and CDR2 SNEGSKA (reference sequence). V lost 2 bases to trimming and J lost 8 bases; unmatched junction nucleotides: 8. CDR3 residues: CSARPKTGQGYTF. For the CDR3, the DNA is TGCAGTGCTAGACCTAAGACAGGGCAAGGCTACACCTTC.

Here the CDR3 reads CASSQVGLAENTQYF. The CDR3 region has the DNA TGTGCCAGCAGCCAAGTAGGATTAGCTGAAAATACGCAGTATTTT. The genes are TRBV3-1 and TRBJ2-3; D call uncertain. Germline V gene data show CDR1 as LGHDT and CDR2 as YNNKEL (reference sequence). V shed 1 base and J shed 7 bases, with 15 bases lying between them. This CDR3 spans 15 amino acids.

A few counts support this clonotype. The rearrangement links TRBV30 to TRBJ2-1, with a possible D match to TRBD1 (5 bases). This CDR3 spans 18 amino acids. Germline V gives CDR1 GTSNPN, CDR2 SVGIG (reference sequence). V dropped 0 bases and J dropped 5 bases, with 23 bases sitting between them. The CDR3 protein is CAWSVRGHRRQFDNEQFF. The CDR3 DNA sequence: TGTGCCTGGAGTGTAAGGGGCCACCGACGACAATTTGACAATGAGCAGTTCTTC.

This clonotype has a count of ten or more. The chain is built from TRBV7-2 and TRBJ2-3, with D possibly TRBD2 on 5 matching bases. V was pared by 4 bases and J by 3 bases, with 8 bases between. CDR3 length equals 13 residues. The V gene's germline CDR1 is SGHTA and CDR2 FQGNSA. The CDR3 is CASSSRRTDTQYF. In DNA, the CDR3 is TGTGCCAGCAGCTCCCGGAGGACAGATACGCAGTATTTT.

The table lists this clonotype with a few counts. Here the CDR3 reads CASTSSGTGYNEQFF. DNA of the CDR3: TGTGCCAGCACCTCAAGCGGGACAGGGTACAATGAGCAGTTCTTC. The V call is TRBV6-1, the J call TRBJ2-1; 9 bases match TRBD1. The CDR3 is 15 residues long. The J segment lost 4 bases and the V segment lost 7 bases, leaving 8 bases of the junction unmatched. CDR1 is MNHNS, CDR2 SASEGT, per germline.

This clonotype was detected many times. The J gene is TRBJ1-5, the V gene TRBV29-1; D perhaps matches TRBD1 (6 bases). Germline CDR1 is SQVTM and CDR2 is ANQGSEA. V was clipped by 4 bases and J by 2 bases, with 9 bases between them. The length of the CDR3 is 13 residues. The CDR3 region is CSVARGGNQPQHF. CDR3 bases: TGCAGCGTTGCCAGGGGTGGCAATCAGCCCCAGCATTTT.

This clonotype has ten or more counts. This chain links TRBV5-1 with TRBJ2-4; 7 nucleotides agree with TRBD1. CDR1 is SGHRS and CDR2 is YFSETQ in the germline V gene. J gave up 1 base and V 3 bases, and 7 bases lay outside the gene matches. CDR3 length: 16 amino acids. This CDR3 reads CASSWPRDSAKNIQYF. In DNA, the CDR3 is TGCGCCAGCAGCTGGCCCCGGGACAGCGCCAAAAACATTCAGTACTTC.

This clonotype was found a few times. The J gene is TRBJ1-5, the V gene TRBV3-1, with 7 positions matching TRBD1. J lost 3 bases, V lost 1 base, and 6 bases had no gene match. CDR1 is LGHDT and CDR2 is YNNKEL in the germline V gene (reference sequence). The CDR3 spans 16 residues. The CDR3 loop is CASSQGQGGYNQPQHF. For the CDR3, the DNA is TGTGCCAGCAGCCAAGGACAGGGAGGGTACAATCAGCCCCAGCATTTT.

Of note for this clonotype: Being one base from a much bigger clone, this may be a read error. The gene calls are TRBV12-3 or TRBV12-4 and TRBJ2-3, with D possibly matching TRBD2 (6 bases). This CDR3 is built from 16 residues. The CDR3 nucleotides are TGTGCCAGCAGTTTAGTGGAGGGGACTCGCCCAGATGCGCAGTATTTT. Protein product: CASSLVEGTRPDAQYF.

The table lists this clonotype with a few counts. The gene calls are TRBV7-9 and TRBJ2-7, with 13 bases aligning to TRBD2. The CDR3 totals 15 residues. V shed 5 bases and J 6 bases; nucleotides not matched to a gene: 7. Germline V gene sequence: CDR1 SEHNR, CDR2 FQNEAQ (reference sequence). CDR3 protein: CASSPTSGRAVEQYF. As DNA, the CDR3 is TGTGCCAGCAGCCCAACTAGCGGGAGGGCCGTCGAGCAGTACTTC.

This clonotype was observed a few times. This rearrangement joins TRBV19 to TRBJ2-7, with D unclear. CDR3 length equals 15 residues. Looked up from germline, CDR1 is LNHDA and CDR2 is SQIVND (reference sequence). Between the trimmed V and J ends, which lost 5 bases and 3 bases, there was a span of 17 bases. This CDR3 reads CASSPSGQVHYEQYF. CDR3 nucleotides: TGTGCCAGTAGTCCCTCTGGGCAGGTACACTACGAGCAGTACTTC. The full variable domain, completed using reference TRBV19 and TRBJ2-7, is DGGITQSPKYLFRKEGQNVTLSCEQNLNHDAMYWYRQDPGQGLRLIYYSQIVNDFQKGDIAEGYSVSREKKESFPLTVTSAQKNPTAFYLCASSPSGQVHYEQYFGPGTRLTVT.

This clonotype was detected only a few times. The chain is built from TRBV30 and TRBJ2-6, with D perhaps matching TRBD1 (5 bases). V dropped 7 bases and J dropped 0 bases, with 16 bases sitting between them. The CDR3 contains 16 residues. Germline V gene lookup returns CDR1 GTSNPN and CDR2 SVGIG (reference sequence). CDR3 amino acids: CASHSTVYSGANVLTF. CDR3 sequence (DNA): TGTGCCTCACACTCGACAGTTTACTCTGGGGCCAACGTCCTGACTTTC.

The chain employs TRBV6-1 and TRBJ2-1; D may be TRBD2 (5 bases). The CDR3 spans 13 residues. CDR1 and CDR2 (germline): MNHNS, SASEGT. Trimming shortened V by 8 bases and J by 2 bases, and 10 bases separated the two germline ends. CDR3 coding DNA: TGTGCCAGCGGAGAGGGTACCTACAATGAGCAGTTCTTC. Its translation is CASGEGTYNEQFF.

Points on this clonotype: This may be a read error: a much more frequent sequence differs by one nucleotide. The rearrangement uses TRBV7-2 and TRBJ2-3, with D possibly being TRBD2 (6 bases). The CDR3 is 15 amino acids. In germline, CDR1 is SGHTA, CDR2 FQGNSA. The V and J ends lost 6 bases and 2 bases respectively, with 15 bases between them. The CDR3 bases are TGTGCCAGCAGGGCCTCGGGACTCCTCACAGATACGCAGTATTTT. This sequence encodes CASRASGLLTDTQYF.

The chain uses TRBV20-1 and TRBJ2-4, with D tentatively TRBD2 (5 bases). The germline gives CDR1 DFQATT, CDR2 SNEGSKA (reference sequence). V gave up 3 bases and J gave up 13 bases, with 10 bases separating them. This CDR3 region has 10 residues. The CDR3 is CSASGKEQYF. The CDR3 DNA is TGCAGTGCTAGCGGGAAGGAGCAGTACTTC.

This chain connects TRBV5-1 to TRBJ2-1; TRBD2 aligns across 14 bases. This CDR3 region has 16 residues. Trimming removed 7 bases from V and 3 bases from J; junction bases left unmatched: 6. Germline V CDR1 and CDR2: SGHRS, YFSETQ. Here the CDR3 reads CASGRLAGGGYNEQFF. The CDR3 DNA is TGCGCCAGCGGAAGACTAGCGGGAGGGGGCTACAATGAGCAGTTCTTC.

The chain couples TRBV20-1 to TRBJ2-3; a weak D match, TRBD1 (6 bases). The CDR3 runs to 14 residues. The germline CDR1 and CDR2 sequences are DFQATT and SNEGSKA (reference sequence). V gave up 5 bases and J gave up 1 base, with 13 bases separating them. The CDR3 DNA reads as TGCAGTGCTCGACCAGGGGTGGGCACAGATACGCAGTATTTT. This gives the protein CSARPGVGTDTQYF.

This chain connects TRBV12-5 to TRBJ2-5; D remains unclear. From germline, CDR1 is LGHNT and CDR2 FRNRAP. The CDR3 extends over 13 amino acids. V dropped 3 bases and J dropped 7 bases, with 12 bases sitting between them. CDR3 amino acids: CASGLGPRGTQYF. The CDR3 coding sequence is TGTGCTAGTGGTTTAGGGCCTCGAGGGACCCAGTACTTC.

This chain links TRBV7-9 with TRBJ1-1; D is possibly TRBD1 (6 bases). Per germline, CDR1 SEHNR and CDR2 FQNEAQ (reference sequence). The CDR3 spans 15 residues. V gave up 5 bases and J gave up 1 base, with 14 bases separating them. Here the CDR3 DNA reads TGTGCCAGCAGCCCAAGGAGGGGGGCGAACACTGAAGCTTTCTTT. It encodes CASSPRRGANTEAFF.

V is TRBV20-1 and J is TRBJ2-1; 11 nucleotides line up with TRBD2. The junction had 9 bases not matched to a gene; V was cut back by 2 bases and J by 6 bases. This CDR3 is 16 amino acids long. Germline CDR1 is DFQATT and CDR2 is SNEGSKA (reference sequence). CDR3 sequence: CSARRDSGGAGNEQFF. The CDR3 DNA sequence: TGCAGTGCTAGACGAGATAGCGGGGGGGCCGGCAATGAGCAGTTCTTC.

The gene calls are TRBV3-1 and TRBJ1-6, with D maybe TRBD1 (5 bases). The germline CDR1 and CDR2 sequences are LGHDT and YNNKEL (reference sequence). CDR3 length: 15 residues. The V gene lost 4 bases and the J gene lost 9 bases, with 16 bases spanning the gap. CDR3 DNA sequence: TGTGCCAGCAGCCGCGCCTGGGGCTCTTCTTCACCCCTCCACTTT. Translation: CASSRAWGSSSPLHF.